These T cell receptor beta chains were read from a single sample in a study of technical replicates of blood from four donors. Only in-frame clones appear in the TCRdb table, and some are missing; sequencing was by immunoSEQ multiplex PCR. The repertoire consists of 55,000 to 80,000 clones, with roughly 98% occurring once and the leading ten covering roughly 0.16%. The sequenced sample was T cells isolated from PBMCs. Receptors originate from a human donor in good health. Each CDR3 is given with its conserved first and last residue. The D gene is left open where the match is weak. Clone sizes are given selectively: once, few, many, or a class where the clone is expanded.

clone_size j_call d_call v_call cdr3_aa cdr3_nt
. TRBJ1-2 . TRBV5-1 CASSFAAQNYGYTF TGCGCCAGCAGCTTTGCGGCCCAGAACTATGGCTACACCTTC
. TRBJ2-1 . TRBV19 CASSPIYSYNEQFF TGTGCCAGTAGTCCGATCTACTCCTACAATGAGCAGTTCTTC
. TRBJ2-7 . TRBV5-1 CASSPTGTYEQYF TGCGCCAGCAGCCCCACAGGGACCTACGAGCAGTACTTC
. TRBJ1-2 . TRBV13 CASSFEANYGYTF TGTGCCAGCAGCTTCGAGGCTAACTATGGCTACACCTTC
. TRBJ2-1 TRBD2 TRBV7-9 CASSLGTSGRWEQFF TGTGCCAGCAGCCTCGGGACTAGCGGGAGGTGGGAGCAGTTCTTC
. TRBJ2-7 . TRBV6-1 CASSEGGQLYEQYF TGTGCCAGCAGTGAAGGGGGACAACTCTACGAGCAGTACTTC
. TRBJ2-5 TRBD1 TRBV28 CASSLWFGTAQETQYF TGTGCCAGCAGTTTGTGGTTTGGGACAGCCCAAGAGACCCAGTACTTC
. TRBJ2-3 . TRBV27 CASSNLQEQYF TGTGCCAGCAGTAACCTGCAGGAGCAGTATTTT
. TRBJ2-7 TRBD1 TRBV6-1 CASSEPSETGDFFYEQYF TGTGCCAGCAGTGAACCCTCCGAGACAGGGGATTTCTTCTACGAGCAGTACTTC
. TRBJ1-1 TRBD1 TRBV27 CASSYKRGQDMNTEAFF TGTGCCAGCAGCTATAAAAGGGGACAGGACATGAACACTGAAGCTTTCTTT
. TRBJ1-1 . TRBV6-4 CASSEGLYTGSVMNTEAFF TGTGCCAGCAGTGAGGGCCTCTATACAGGGAGTGTTATGAACACTGAAGCTTTCTTT
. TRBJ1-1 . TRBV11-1 CASSPTGQAEAFF TGTGCCAGCAGTCCCACAGGGCAGGCTGAAGCTTTCTTT
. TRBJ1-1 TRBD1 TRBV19 CASGRTGGEAFF TGTGCCAGTGGCCGGACAGGGGGTGAAGCTTTCTTT
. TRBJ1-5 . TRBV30 CAWSLKTREQNQPQHF TGTGCCTGGAGTCTAAAGACACGGGAGCAGAATCAGCCCCAGCATTTT
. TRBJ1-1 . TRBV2 CASSFSRLRMNTEAFF TGTGCCAGCAGTTTTTCCAGACTGAGAATGAACACTGAAGCTTTCTTT
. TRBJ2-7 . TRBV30 CAWSGDSVSYEQYF TGTGCCTGGAGTGGAGACAGCGTTTCCTACGAGCAGTACTTC
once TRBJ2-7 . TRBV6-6 CASSSQGRTYEQYF TGTGCCAGCAGTAGCCAGGGGCGGACCTACGAGCAGTACTTC
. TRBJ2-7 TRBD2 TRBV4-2 CASSQDASGLYEQYF TGTGCCAGCAGCCAAGATGCTAGCGGGCTGTACGAGCAGTACTTC
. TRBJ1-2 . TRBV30 CAWRRGYGYTF TGTGCCTGGAGGAGAGGCTATGGCTACACCTTC
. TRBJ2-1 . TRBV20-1 CSLYNNEQFF TGCAGTCTTTATAATAATGAGCAGTTCTTC
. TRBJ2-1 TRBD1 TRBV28 CASSLQGQGGSIGFF TGTGCCAGCAGTTTACAGGGACAGGGAGGTTCGATCGGGTTCTTC
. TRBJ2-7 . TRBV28 CASSRYEQYF TGTGCCAGCAGCCGCTACGAGCAGTACTTC
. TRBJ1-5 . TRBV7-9 CASSRSNQPQHF TGTGCCAGCAGCCGTAGCAATCAGCCCCAGCATTTT
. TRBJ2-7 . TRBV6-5 CASSYQRDNYEQYF TGTGCCAGCAGTTATCAGCGGGACAACTACGAGCAGTACTTC
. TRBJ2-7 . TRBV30 CAWGGTVNYYEQYF TGTGCCTGGGGAGGGACAGTTAATTACTACGAGCAGTACTTC
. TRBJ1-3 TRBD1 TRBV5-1 CASSLEGADGNTIYF TGCGCCAGCAGCTTGGAGGGGGCTGATGGAAACACCATATATTTT
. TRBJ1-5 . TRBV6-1 CASTTGQPQHF TGTGCCAGCACCACAGGACAGCCCCAGCATTTT
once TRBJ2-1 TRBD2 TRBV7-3 CASSTIAGGPLLGNEQFF TGTGCCAGCAGCACTATAGCGGGGGGCCCTCTTCTTGGCAATGAGCAGTTCTTC
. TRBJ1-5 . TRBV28 CASSPGGNQPQHF TGTGCCAGCTCCCCTGGAGGAAATCAGCCCCAGCATTTT
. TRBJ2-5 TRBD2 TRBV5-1 CASSQGASGGTQETQYF TGCGCCAGCAGCCAGGGGGCTAGCGGGGGAACACAAGAGACCCAGTACTTC
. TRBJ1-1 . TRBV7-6 CASSQETGNTEAFF TGTGCCAGCAGCCAAGAGACAGGGAACACTGAAGCTTTCTTT
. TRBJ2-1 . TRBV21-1 CASSSHTEGRSLISSYNEQFF TGTGCCAGCAGCTCACATACGGAGGGCAGGTCGCTCATCAGCTCCTACAATGAGCAGTTCTTC
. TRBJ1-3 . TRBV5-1 CASSLDPGAGGNTIYF TGCGCCAGCAGCTTGGACCCAGGGGCTGGAGGAAACACCATATATTTT
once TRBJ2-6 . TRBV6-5 CASSYWAASGANVLTF TGTGCCAGCAGTTACTGGGCAGCCTCTGGGGCCAACGTCCTGACTTTC
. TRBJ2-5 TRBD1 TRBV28 CASSLGQGTETQYF TGTGCCAGCAGTTTAGGACAGGGTACGGAGACCCAGTACTTC
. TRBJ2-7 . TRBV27 CASSLLPGTPAGLEQYF TGTGCCAGCAGTTTATTGCCAGGGACGCCGGCGGGGTTGGAGCAGTACTTC
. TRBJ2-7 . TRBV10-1 CASSEVAGASYEQYF TGCGCCAGCAGTGAGGTGGCGGGGGCCTCCTACGAGCAGTACTTC
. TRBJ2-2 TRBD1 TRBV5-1 CASSLRDRNPRSSGELFF TGCGCCAGCAGCTTACGGGACAGGAATCCTAGATCATCCGGGGAGCTGTTTTTT
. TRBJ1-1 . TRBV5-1 CASSLVGDNQAFF TGCGCCAGCAGCTTGGTGGGAGACAATCAAGCTTTCTTT
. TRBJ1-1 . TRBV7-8 CASSPISGEASTEAFF TGTGCCAGCAGCCCCATCTCGGGGGAGGCCTCCACTGAAGCTTTCTTT
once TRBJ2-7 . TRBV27 CASSPSAGVTSYEQYF TGTGCCAGCAGTCCATCAGCGGGTGTAACTTCCTACGAGCAGTACTTC
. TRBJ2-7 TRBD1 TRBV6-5 CASSRGSYEQYF TGTGCCAGCAGCAGGGGGTCCTACGAGCAGTACTTC
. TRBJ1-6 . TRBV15 CATSNHLEILHF TGTGCCACCAGCAATCACCTTGAGATCCTCCACTTT
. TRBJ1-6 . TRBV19 CASSIGTGNSPLHF TGTGCCAGTAGTATTGGCACAGGCAATTCACCCCTCCACTTT
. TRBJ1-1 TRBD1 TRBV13 CASSETGDNTEAFF TGTGCCAGCAGCGAGACAGGGGATAACACTGAAGCTTTCTTT
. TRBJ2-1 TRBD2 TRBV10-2 CASSEGAVGGYNEQFF TGCGCCAGCAGTGAGGGCGCGGTGGGGGGGTACAATGAGCAGTTCTTC
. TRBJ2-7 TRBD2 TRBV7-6 CASSLGLGGGRAYEQYF TGTGCCAGCAGCTTAGGACTCGGCGGGGGGAGGGCCTACGAGCAGTACTTC
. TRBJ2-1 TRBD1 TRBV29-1 CSAVGTETYNEQFF TGCAGCGCTGTAGGGACAGAAACCTACAATGAGCAGTTCTTC
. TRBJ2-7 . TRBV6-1 CASGEIGAFYEQYF TGTGCCAGCGGGGAAATAGGGGCTTTCTACGAGCAGTACTTC
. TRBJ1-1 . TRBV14 CASSHWEGRGNTEAFF TGTGCCAGCAGCCACTGGGAGGGGCGAGGGAACACTGAAGCTTTCTTT
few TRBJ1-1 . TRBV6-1 CASSGGTEAFF TGTGCCAGCAGTGGAGGGACTGAAGCTTTCTTT
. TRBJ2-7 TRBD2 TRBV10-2 CASRPGLAGGEQYF TGCGCCAGCAGACCCGGACTAGCGGGAGGCGAGCAGTACTTC
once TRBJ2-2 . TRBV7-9 CASRQVANTGELFF TGTGCCAGCAGACAGGTCGCGAACACCGGGGAGCTGTTTTTT
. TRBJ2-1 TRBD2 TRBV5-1 CASRLNEREGFYNEQFF TGCGCCAGCAGACTGAACGAGCGGGAGGGGTTCTACAATGAGCAGTTCTTC
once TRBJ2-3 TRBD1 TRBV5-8 CASSARTGGLDTQYF TGTGCCAGCAGCGCGAGGACAGGGGGATTAGATACGCAGTATTTT